One and the same sample provided the 27 T cell receptor beta chains below, sequenced in a study of blood T cell repertoires in COVID-19 (dated by TCRdb to 2018 to 2021). Library prep was done by the immunoSEQ multiplex PCR assay. Held by TCRdb, this immuneACCESS table contains in-frame sequences only and omits some clones. Under half of the omission traces to an unresolved V gene where checked; the cause of the rest is unknown. The sample table contains roughly 41,000 clones; only one count was recorded for roughly four fifths of them. The top ten clonotypes cover around 45% of the sample. Sequenced sample: peripheral blood. The receptors here all came from a woman older than 75 with acute or convalescent COVID-19.

As regards this clone: The junction departs from germline at one end; a sequencing error may be responsible. The chain is built from TRBV19 and TRBJ2-7; D possibly corresponds to TRBD1 (7 bases). This CDR3 has 14 residues. Germline CDR1 and CDR2: LNHDA and SQIVND (reference sequence). Here the CDR3 reads CASSTDRDSHEQYF. CDR3 DNA: TGTGCCAGTAGCACAGACAGGGACTCCCACGAGCAGTACTTC. Using reference TRBV19 and TRBJ2-7 for the parts outside the CDR3, the full variable domain is DGGITQSPKYLFRKEGQNVTLSCEQNLNHDAMYWYRQDPGQGLRLIYYSQIVNDFQKGDIAEGYSVSREKKESFPLTVTSAQKNPTAFYLCASSTDRDSHEQYFGPGTRLTVT.

V and J are TRBV18 and TRBJ1-1, with no clear D. The CDR3 is 15 residues long. The germline V and J ends were trimmed by 5 bases and 1 base, with 14 bases remaining between them. Germline V gene sequence: CDR1 KGHSH, CDR2 LQKENI. CDR3 sequence (DNA): TGTGCCAGCTCAACCCGGAATCTAGAGAACACTGAAGCTTTCTTT. It encodes CASSTRNLENTEAFF.

The V gene is TRBV12-5, the J gene TRBJ1-1; the D gene is possibly TRBD1 (5 bases). Between the trimmed V and J ends, which lost 6 bases and 0 bases, there was a span of 8 bases. This CDR3 has 13 residues. Germline CDR1 reads LGHNT; CDR2 reads FRNRAP. Here the CDR3 reads CASGTGVNTEAFF. The CDR3 DNA reads as TGTGCTAGTGGCACGGGGGTGAACACTGAAGCTTTCTTT.

The rearrangement links TRBV12-3 or TRBV12-4 to TRBJ1-2; D gene unclear. This CDR3 comprises 13 residues. V lost 7 bases and J lost 3, with 12 bases in between. The CDR3 sequence: CASTSGSYYGYTF. In DNA, the CDR3 is TGTGCCAGCACCTCGGGGTCCTACTATGGCTACACCTTC.

V usage is TRBV6-5 and J usage is TRBJ1-1; possibly TRBD1 for D (5 bases). Trimming left V 2 bases short and J 6 bases short, with 13 bases between. The CDR3 runs to 14 residues. Per the germline V gene, CDR1 is MNHEY and CDR2 is SVGAGI. CDR3 coding DNA: TGTGCCAGCAGTTACCGGGGGGTGGTAGCTGAAGCTTTCTTT. Its protein product is CASSYRGVVAEAFF.

The rearrangement links TRBV5-1 to TRBJ1-1, with D unclear. V lost 0 bases and J lost 5, with 8 bases in between. The V gene's germline CDR1 is SGHRS and CDR2 YFSETQ. The CDR3 is 13 residues long. The CDR3 nucleotides are TGCGCCAGCAGCTTGGCGGCGGGGACTGAAGCTTTCTTT. Its translation is CASSLAAGTEAFF.

The chain couples TRBV3-1 (or the pseudogene TRBV3-2) to TRBJ1-1; TRBD1 is a possible D gene (5 bases). The CDR3 loop spans 15 amino acids. In germline, CDR1 is LGHDT, CDR2 YNNKEL (reference sequence). V was trimmed by 2 bases and J by 3 bases, leaving 13 bases between them. CDR3 in DNA: TGTGCCAGCAGCCAACAGGGCCAGGGATACACTGAAGCTTTCTTT. It codes for CASSQQGQGYTEAFF.

This clone showed up just once. The chain employs TRBV18 and TRBJ1-1; the D is unclear. V was trimmed by 8 bases and J by 1 base, leaving 8 bases between them. CDR1 is KGHSH and CDR2 is LQKENI in the germline V gene. This CDR3 spans 12 amino acids. Written as DNA, the CDR3 is TGTGCCAGCGCCCGGGGGAACACTGAAGCTTTCTTT. Its translation: CASARGNTEAFF. Full variable domain (remainder filled in from reference TRBV18 and TRBJ1-1): NAGVMQNPRHLVRRRGQEARLRCSPMKGHSHVYWYRQLPEEGLKFMVYLQKENIIDESGMPKERFSAEFPKEGPSILRIQQVVRGDSAAYFCASARGNTEAFFGQGTRLTVV.

This clone appeared a single time. V gene TRBV28 combines with J gene TRBJ2-1; 9 nucleotides align to TRBD1. CDR1 MDHEN and CDR2 SYDVKM come from the germline V gene. Losses at the gene ends were 6 bases for V and 4 bases for J; bases not matched to a gene: 10. The CDR3 consists of 16 residues. The CDR3 sequence: CASRTGGSLLYNEQFF. In nucleotides, the CDR3 is TGTGCCAGCAGGACAGGGGGTTCTCTTCTATACAATGAGCAGTTCTTC.

The chain couples TRBV7-9 to TRBJ2-5, with D perhaps matching TRBD1 (5 bases). This CDR3 is built from 15 residues. Trimming left V 7 bases short and J 1 base short, with 16 bases between. In germline, CDR1 is SEHNR, CDR2 FQNEAQ (reference sequence). The CDR3 here is CASTSPKTVQETQYF. The CDR3 bases are TGTGCCAGCACCTCCCCAAAGACAGTCCAAGAGACCCAGTACTTC.

This chain connects TRBV15 to TRBJ2-5; 7 bases line up with TRBD2. The CDR3 loop spans 16 amino acids. V gave up 7 bases and J gave up 5 bases; unmatched junction bases: 16. The germline V gene has CDR1 LNHNV and CDR2 YYDKDF (reference sequence). The CDR3 DNA sequence: TGTGCCACCACCAAAGTTGGAGCGGGAAACTCGGAGACCCAGTACTTC. This codes for CATTKVGAGNSETQYF.

The V and J genes are TRBV10-3 and TRBJ1-4, with 9 bases that match TRBD1. Germline loops: CDR1 ENHRY, CDR2 SYGVKD. The CDR3 extends over 14 amino acids. V lost 6 bases, J lost 7 bases, and 6 bases stayed unmatched. CDR3 coding DNA: TGTGCCATCAGCATGGACAGGGGTAGTGAAAAACTGTTTTTT. Residues: CAISMDRGSEKLFF.

V and J are TRBV4-3 and TRBJ2-7, with 7 bases fitting TRBD2. Looked up from germline, CDR1 is LGHNA and CDR2 is YSLEER. This CDR3 is 14 amino acids long. V lost 0 bases and J lost 6; bases outside the gene matches: 5. DNA for the CDR3: TGCGCCAGCAGCCAAGAATGGGGGGGGAGCGAGCAGTACTTC. This translates into CASSQEWGGSEQYF.

The rearrangement joins TRBV6-5 to TRBJ2-3, with TRBD1 matching over 7 bases. This CDR3 contains 15 residues. J was trimmed by 6 bases and V by 0 bases; bases with no gene match: 6. Germline loops: CDR1 MNHEY, CDR2 SVGAGI. DNA of the CDR3: TGTGCCAGCAGTTACTCATCGGGACAGCCCGATACGCAGTATTTT. This gives the protein CASSYSSGQPDTQYF.

The chain combines TRBV5-1 with TRBJ1-1; the match to TRBD1 covers 9 bases. The CDR3 is made up of 16 amino acids. Germline V gene lookup returns CDR1 SGHRS and CDR2 YFSETQ. Trimming cost V 4 bases and J 0 bases; bases outside gene matches: 7. The CDR3 nucleotides read TGCGCCAGCAGCACCTCCGGGACAGGGCTGAACACTGAAGCTTTCTTT. As protein: CASSTSGTGLNTEAFF.

This chain joins TRBV19 and TRBJ2-7; 9 nucleotides line up with TRBD2. Per germline, CDR1 LNHDA and CDR2 SQIVND (reference sequence). This CDR3 is built from 16 residues. The ends lost 5 bases at V and 1 base at J; junction bases unmatched: 9. This chain's CDR3 is CASSLGGLAASYEQYF. The CDR3 DNA is TGTGCCAGTAGTCTGGGGGGACTAGCAGCGTCCTACGAGCAGTACTTC.

The chain combines TRBV19 with TRBJ2-1; the D gene is possibly TRBD1 (11 bases). Trimming took 5 bases from V and 7 from J, leaving 24 bases between them. Germline loops: CDR1 LNHDA, CDR2 SQIVND (reference sequence). This CDR3 is built from 17 residues. The DNA for the CDR3 is TGTGCCAGTAGTCCGGACAGGGGGCTAGCGGGGGTTAATGAGCAGTTCTTC. It encodes CASSPDRGLAGVNEQFF.

This clone appeared a single time. J is TRBJ2-7 and V is TRBV24-1; TRBD1 matches 8 bases. The trim removed 1 base at V and 3 bases at J, leaving 10 bases unmatched. The CDR3 is made up of 17 amino acids. Germline CDR1 and CDR2: KGHDR and SFDVKD. Here the CDR3 reads CATSDLNTGTGHYEQYF. The CDR3 coding sequence is TGTGCCACCAGTGATTTAAATACCGGGACAGGACACTACGAGCAGTACTTC.

This clone was observed a handful of times. V usage is TRBV6-6 and J usage is TRBJ1-1; D unclear. CDR3 length: 13 residues. Germline-derived CDR1 and CDR2 are MNHNY and SVGAGI (reference sequence). V shed 3 bases and J shed 4 bases, with 9 bases lying between them. The CDR3 sequence is CASSYAGGTEAFF. CDR3 DNA: TGTGCCAGCAGTTATGCGGGAGGCACTGAAGCTTTCTTT.

The chain uses TRBV5-1 and TRBJ2-3; 7 bases line up with TRBD2. CDR1 and CDR2 (germline): SGHRS, YFSETQ. After removal of 9 bases from V and 2 bases from J, the junction contained 3 bases not matched to a gene. CDR3 length equals 12 residues. CDR3 coding DNA: TGCGCCACCGGACTAGACACAGATACGCAGTATTTT. Protein sequence: CATGLDTDTQYF.

This clone was detected only a few times. This rearrangement joins TRBV6-5 to TRBJ2-2; 10 nucleotides agree with TRBD1. In germline, CDR1 is MNHEY, CDR2 SVGAGI. The junction had 7 bases not matched to a gene; V was cut back by 4 bases and J by 5 bases. This CDR3 is built from 16 residues. The CDR3 sequence is CASSFRDRGHTGELFF. In DNA, the CDR3 is TGTGCCAGCAGTTTCCGGGACAGGGGTCATACCGGGGAGCTGTTTTTT.

The chain has TRBV27 and TRBJ1-5; D unclear. The CDR3 is 16 residues long. CDR1 and CDR2 (germline): MNHEY, SMNVEV (reference sequence). V lost 2 bases to trimming and J lost 2 bases, with 13 bases between them. The DNA for the CDR3 is TGTGCCAGCAGTTTACTGCGGTCTGGCGGCAATCAGCCCCAGCATTTT. It codes for CASSLLRSGGNQPQHF.

The J gene is TRBJ2-7, the V gene TRBV19, with 9 bases identical to TRBD1. The CDR3 spans 15 residues. Trimming at V came to 5 bases and at J to 2 bases, leaving 7 bases not matched to a gene. CDR1 and CDR2 from the germline V gene are LNHDA and SQIVND (reference sequence). DNA for the CDR3: TGTGCCAGTAGTCCACCGGGACAGGGAACCTACGAGCAGTACTTC. Residues: CASSPPGQGTYEQYF.

This clone occurred a few times. This rearrangement joins TRBV18 to TRBJ1-2; D not certain. Per the germline V gene, CDR1 is KGHSH and CDR2 is LQKENI. V was trimmed by 2 bases and J by 3 bases, leaving 13 bases between them. The CDR3 length is 15 residues. CDR3 sequence: CASSPNGSGDYGYTF. The CDR3 nucleotides read TGTGCCAGCTCACCAAATGGTTCAGGTGACTATGGCTACACCTTC.

The rearrangement links TRBV2 to TRBJ1-5; perhaps TRBD1 as D (5 bases). The CDR3 has 15 amino acids. Trimming took 0 bases from V and 2 from J, leaving 8 bases between them. Looked up from germline, CDR1 is SNHLY and CDR2 is FYNNEI. DNA of the CDR3: TGTGCCAGCAGTGAAGCGCAGGGCCGCAATCAGCCCCAGCATTTT. Translation gives CASSEAQGRNQPQHF.

This clone was recorded once. The rearrangement joins TRBV4-1 to TRBJ1-6; tentative D call: TRBD1 (6 bases). This CDR3 has 17 amino acids. V lost 0 bases, J lost 5 bases, and 14 bases lay in between. Per the germline V gene, CDR1 is MGHRA and CDR2 is YSYEKL. CDR3 amino acids: CASSQEGAGGDNSPLHF. The CDR3 DNA reads TGCGCCAGCAGCCAAGAAGGGGCGGGGGGCGATAATTCACCCCTCCACTTT.

Note on this clone: The same CDR3 arises from other DNA sequences in this sample as well. CDR3 amino acids: CASSLDRGGTEAFF. CDR3 DNA sequence: TGTGCCAGCAGCCTTGACAGGGGGGGAACTGAAGCTTTCTTT. This chain joins TRBV7-9 and TRBJ1-1, with 9 bases matching TRBD1. The V gene end was trimmed by 5 bases and the J gene end by 5 bases; junction bases not matched to a gene: 6. CDR3 length: 14 residues. The V gene's germline CDR1 is SEHNR and CDR2 FQNEAQ (reference sequence). The variable domain in full, completed from reference TRBV7-9 and TRBJ1-1, reads DTGVSQNPRHKITKRGQNVTFRCDPISEHNRLYWYRQTLGQGPEFLTYFQNEAQLEKSRLLSDRFSAERPKGSFSTLEIQRTEQGDSAMYLCASSLDRGGTEAFFGQGTRLTVV.